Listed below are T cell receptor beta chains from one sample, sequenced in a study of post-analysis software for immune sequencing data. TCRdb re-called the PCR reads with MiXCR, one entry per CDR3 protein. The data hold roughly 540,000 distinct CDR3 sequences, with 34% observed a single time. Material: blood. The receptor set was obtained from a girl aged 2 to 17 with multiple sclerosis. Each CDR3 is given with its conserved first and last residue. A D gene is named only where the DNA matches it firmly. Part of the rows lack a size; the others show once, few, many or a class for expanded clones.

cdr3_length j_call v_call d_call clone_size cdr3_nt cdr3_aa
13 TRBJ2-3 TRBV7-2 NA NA TGTGCCAGCGGTTTAGGGGTACTGAGTGAGCAGTATTTT CASGLGVLSEQYF
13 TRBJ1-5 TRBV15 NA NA TGTGCCACCGGGGAATCGGAGGATCAGCCCCAGCATTTT CATGESEDQPQHF
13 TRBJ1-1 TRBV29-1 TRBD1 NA TGCAGCGCGGTACAGGGGGCTGACACTGAAGCTTTCTTT CSAVQGADTEAFF
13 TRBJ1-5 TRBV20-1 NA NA TGCAGTGCTAGAAGGGGAGGCAATCAGCCCCAGCATTTT CSARRGGNQPQHF
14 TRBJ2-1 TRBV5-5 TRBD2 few TGTGCCAGCAGCTGGGGACTAGGAGACAATGAGCAGTTCTTC CASSWGLGDNEQFF
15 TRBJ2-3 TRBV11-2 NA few TGTGCCAGCAGCTTAGGGGGGACCGGAGCGGATACGCAGTATTTT CASSLGGTGADTQYF
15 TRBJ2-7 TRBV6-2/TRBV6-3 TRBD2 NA TGTGCCAGCAAAGGGGGACTAGCGGTAACCTACGGGCAGTACTTC CASKGGLAVTYGQYF
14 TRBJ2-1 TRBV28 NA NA TGTGCCGGCAGCTGGGGGGCCGGAGGCAATGAGCAGTTCTTC CAGSWGAGGNEQFF
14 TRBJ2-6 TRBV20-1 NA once TGCAGTGCTGGTCTGCTGGCTGGGGCCAACGTCCTGACTTTC CSAGLLAGANVLTF
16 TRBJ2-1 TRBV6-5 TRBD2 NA TGTGCCAGCAGTTATAATTTAGGGACTAGTAATAATGAGCAGTTCTTC CASSYNLGTSNNEQFF
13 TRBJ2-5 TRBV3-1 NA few TGTGCCGGCAGCCCCGGCACTAGGCAGACCCAGTACTTC CAGSPGTRQTQYF
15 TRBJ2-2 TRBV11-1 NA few TGTGCCAGCAGCTCGGGGACATTGAACACCGGGGAGCTGTTTTTT CASSSGTLNTGELFF
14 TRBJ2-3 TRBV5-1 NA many TGCGCCAGCAGCTTGTATGGGGGTGCGGATACGCAGTATTTT CASSLYGGADTQYF
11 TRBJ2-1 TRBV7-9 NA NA TGTGCCAGCAGCGCTTGGGGTGAGCAGTTCTTC CASSAWGEQFF
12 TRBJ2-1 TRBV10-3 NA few TGTGCCATCAGTGAGTGGAACAATGAGCAGTTCTTC CAISEWNNEQFF
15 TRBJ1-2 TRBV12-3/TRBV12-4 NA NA TGTGCCAGCAGTTGGGTGGGACGGATTAACTATGGCTACACCTTC CASSWVGRINYGYTF
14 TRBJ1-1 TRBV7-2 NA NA TGTGCCAGCAGCTTAGACGGACCTCGAACTGAAGCTTTCTTT CASSLDGPRTEAFF
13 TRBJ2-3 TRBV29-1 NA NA TGCAGCGTTGCTCGCGGGGACACAGATACGCAGTATTTT CSVARGDTDTQYF
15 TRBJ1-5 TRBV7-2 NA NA TGTGCCAGCAGCTTAGGCTTCGGGAGCAATCAGCCCCAGCATTTT CASSLGFGSNQPQHF
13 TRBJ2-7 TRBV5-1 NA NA TGCGCCAGCAGCTCCCAGGATTCCTACGAGCAGTACTTC CASSSQDSYEQYF
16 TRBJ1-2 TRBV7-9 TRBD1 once TGTGCCAGCAGCTTAGCAGGAGGGGGCGGCGGGGCTGGCTACACCTTC CASSLAGGGGGAGYTF
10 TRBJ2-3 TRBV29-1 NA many TGCAGCGTCCTGAGGGGGACACTGTATTTT CSVLRGTLYF
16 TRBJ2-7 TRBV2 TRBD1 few TGTGCCAGTCTCCCCTCCCGGGACAGGCCGACCTACGAGCAGTACTTC CASLPSRDRPTYEQYF
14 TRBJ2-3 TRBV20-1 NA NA TGCAGTGCTAGAGGTTGGGGGGCGGGAGATACGCAGTATTTT CSARGWGAGDTQYF
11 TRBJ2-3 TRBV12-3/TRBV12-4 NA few TGTGCCAGCAAGGAGTTAGATACGCAGTATTTT CASKELDTQYF
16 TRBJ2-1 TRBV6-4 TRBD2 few TGTGCCAGCAGTGAGTCGGGACTAGCGCCCTACAATGAGCAGTTCTTC CASSESGLAPYNEQFF
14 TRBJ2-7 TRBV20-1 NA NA TGCAGTGCTTACCAAGCGGATAGCTCCTACGAGCAGTACTTC CSAYQADSSYEQYF
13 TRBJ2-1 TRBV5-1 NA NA TGCGCCAGCAGCTTGTACCTCTACAATGAGCAGTTCTTC CASSLYLYNEQFF
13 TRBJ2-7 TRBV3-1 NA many TGTGCCAGCAGCCTCGGATTTCGGGACGAGCAGTACTTC CASSLGFRDEQYF
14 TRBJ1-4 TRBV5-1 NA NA TGCGCCAGCAGCTTGGCCCTGGGGAATGAAAAGCTGTTTTTT CASSLALGNEKLFF
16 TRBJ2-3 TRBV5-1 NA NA TGCGCCAGCAGCTCCCCCGGGACGGCGATGACAGATACGCAGTATTTT CASSSPGTAMTDTQYF
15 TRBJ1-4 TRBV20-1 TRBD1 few TGCAGTGCTAGAAATGCAGGGACAGGGCATGAAAAACTGTTTTTT CSARNAGTGHEKLFF
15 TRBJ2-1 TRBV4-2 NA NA TGTGCCAGCAGCCAAGAAGGCGCCATTAACAATGAGCAGTTCTTC CASSQEGAINNEQFF
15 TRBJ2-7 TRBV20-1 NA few TGCAGTGCTCCCTCTGACAGTGGGAGCTCCTACGAGCAGTACTTC CSAPSDSGSSYEQYF
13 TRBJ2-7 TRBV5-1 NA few TGCGCCAGCAGCTTGGTGGGGGGCGGCGAGCAGTACTTC CASSLVGGGEQYF
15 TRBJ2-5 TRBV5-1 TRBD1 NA TGCGCCAGCAGCCTGCGGGACAGGGAAGGGAAGGAGCAGTACTTC CASSLRDREGKEQYF
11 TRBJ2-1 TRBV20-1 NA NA TGCAGTGCCCCGGGGGCCGGTGAGCAGTTCTTC CSAPGAGEQFF
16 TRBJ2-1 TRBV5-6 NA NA TGTGCCAGCACCGCTGTCGGTGCGGGGCTGAACAATGAGCAGTTCTTC CASTAVGAGLNNEQFF
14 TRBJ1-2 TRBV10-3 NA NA TGTGCCATCAGGTCCACAGGAGATAACTATGGCTACACCTTC CAIRSTGDNYGYTF
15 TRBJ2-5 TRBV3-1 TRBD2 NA TGTGCCAGCAGCCGCCCGACTAGCGGGGTAGTTGTCCAGTACTTC CASSRPTSGVVVQYF
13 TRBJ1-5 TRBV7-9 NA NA TGTGCCACCCAGAGACAGGGCAATCAGCCCCAGCATTTT CATQRQGNQPQHF
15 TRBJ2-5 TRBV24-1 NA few TGTGCCACCAGTGATTTCCAAGCCCCGTGGGAGACCCAGTACTTC CATSDFQAPWETQYF
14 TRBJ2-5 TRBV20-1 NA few TGCAGTGCTAGAGTTTCGACTAGTCGAGAGACCCAGTACTTC CSARVSTSRETQYF
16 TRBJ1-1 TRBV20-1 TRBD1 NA TGCAGTGCTAGAGATGAGTTGCCAGGGGGTAGGCCTGAAGCTTTCTTT CSARDELPGGRPEAFF
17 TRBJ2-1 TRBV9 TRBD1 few TGTGCCAGCAGCATTACCACGGGACAGGGGGCCTACAATGAGCAGTTCTTC CASSITTGQGAYNEQFF
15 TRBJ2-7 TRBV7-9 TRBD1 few TGTGCCAGCAGCGCAGACAGGGGGTTATACTACGAGCAGTACTTC CASSADRGLYYEQYF
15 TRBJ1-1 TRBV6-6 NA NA TGTGCCAGCAGTTACTCAGGGTTGGAGAACACTGAAGCTTTCTTT CASSYSGLENTEAFF